This T cell receptor (beta chain) is drawn from a study of Tregs in tolerant kidney transplant recipients. Study-level points and caveats: The small number of patients limits these findings pending further validation. Changing PCR primers prevented nucleotide comparison between some patients' samples. Activated donor B cell expansion appeared to reveal the most relevant donor-specific TCRbeta repertoire.

Trimming removed 4 bases from V and 7 bases from J, with 19 bases in between. CDR1 is SGHVS, CDR2 FQNEAQ, per germline. CDR3 size: 15 residues. Unstimulated Tregs (CD4+CD25+CD127-) and CD4+CD25- non-Tregs were sorted from PBMCs. Assay: immunoSEQ multiplex PCR; the TCRdb copy retains only in-frame clones and omits some. The table records about 15,000 clones, around 77% of them present only once. With respect to this clone: Its target is not known.

The chain uses TRBV7-8 and TRBJ1-1; TRBD1 is a possible D gene (6 bases). The sequence came from a human donor who received a combined kidney and bone marrow transplant. Material: Tregs from blood, obtained before the transplant. In DNA, the CDR3 is TGTGCCAGCAGCTCCTCAAGGGGGAAGCAGGGTGAAGCTTTCTTT. Protein sequence: CASSSSRGKQGEAFF.